The 25 T cell receptor beta chains presented below share a single source sample, sequenced in a study of blood T cell repertoires in COVID-19. The repertoire was sequenced with immunoSEQ multiplex PCR; TCRdb's copy has only in-frame clones and lacks some. The sample has about 330,000 clones; less than 90% are singletons. Sequencing was performed on PBMCs or T cells enriched from blood (not recorded which). The receptor source for this set is a woman aged 25 to 39 who had recovered from COVID-19.

V and J are TRBV5-5 and TRBJ1-5, with D possibly matching TRBD1 (6 bases). CDR1 SGHKS and CDR2 YYEKEE come from the germline V gene (reference sequence). This CDR3 has 15 amino acids. Trimming left V 2 bases short and J 0 bases short, with 9 bases between. The CDR3 loop is CASSFVQGSNQPQHF. Written as DNA, the CDR3 is TGTGCCAGCAGCTTTGTACAGGGTAGCAATCAGCCCCAGCATTTT.

A remark on this clone: A read error may explain this, as a much larger clone is one base away. The chain combines TRBV2 with TRBJ1-1; no reliable D call. Germline-derived CDR1 and CDR2 are SNHLY and FYNNEI. Trimming took off 6 bases at V and 0 bases at J, with 5 bases between the two ends. The CDR3 is 12 amino acids. The CDR3 bases are TGTGCCAGCAGCAGGATGAACACTGAAGCTTTCTTT. Amino acids: CASSRMNTEAFF.

CDR3 in DNA: TGTGCCAGCAGTTTAGTCATAGGGGGCGGTGGCTACACCTTC. Amino acid sequence: CASSLVIGGGGYTF. The rearrangement joins TRBV28 to TRBJ1-2; 7 positions match TRBD1. From germline, CDR1 is MDHEN and CDR2 SYDVKM. V gave up 2 bases and J gave up 7 bases; unmatched junction bases: 7. The CDR3 is 14 residues long.

The chain combines TRBV7-2 with TRBJ2-7; unclear D gene. The CDR3 consists of 15 residues. V was clipped by 5 bases and J by 3 bases, with 17 bases between them. CDR1 and CDR2 from the germline V gene are SGHTA and FQGNSA. CDR3 sequence (DNA): TGTGCCAGCAGCCCAAGCTACAGCAGACACTACGAGCAGTACTTC. This translates into CASSPSYSRHYEQYF.

This clone appeared a single time. The chain combines TRBV3-1 (or the pseudogene TRBV3-2) with TRBJ1-2; the D gene is possibly TRBD1 (6 bases). The CDR3 runs to 12 residues. Germline loops: CDR1 LGHDT, CDR2 YNNKEL (reference sequence). The V end was cut by 4 bases, the J end by 4 bases, with 7 bases between. For the CDR3, the DNA is TGTGCCAGCAGCCCGGACAGCTATGGCTACACCTTC. It specifies CASSPDSYGYTF.

V gene TRBV9 combines with J gene TRBJ1-2; 10 bases are shared with TRBD1. CDR1 and CDR2 from the germline V gene are SGDLS and YYNGEE. CDR3 length: 17 residues. V trimming: 1 base; J trimming: 0 bases; junction bases outside the gene matches: 6. The CDR3 is CASSVQGGQGPNYGYTF. The CDR3 bases are TGTGCCAGCAGCGTACAGGGGGGACAGGGGCCTAACTATGGCTACACCTTC.

This chain joins TRBV6-1 and TRBJ1-2, with D perhaps matching TRBD1 (6 bases). V shed 4 bases and J shed 3 bases, with 24 bases lying between them. CDR3 length: 18 amino acids. Germline CDR1 reads MNHNS; CDR2 reads SASEGT. The CDR3 DNA sequence: TGTGCCAGCAGTGGAGACCGGACAGACCGGGACCGTTACTATGGCTACACCTTC. Translation gives CASSGDRTDRDRYYGYTF.

This chain connects TRBV5-6 to TRBJ2-7, with D perhaps matching TRBD1 (6 bases). The CDR3 contains 15 residues. Germline V gene lookup returns CDR1 SGHDT and CDR2 YYEEEE. Trimming took 0 bases from V and 3 from J, leaving 13 bases between them. CDR3 amino acids: CASSLVSQGIYEQYF. In DNA, the CDR3 is TGTGCCAGCAGCTTGGTCTCACAGGGAATCTACGAGCAGTACTTC.

The chain combines TRBV30 with TRBJ1-4, with 7 bases fitting TRBD1. Germline V lookup: CDR1 GTSNPN, CDR2 SVGIG (reference sequence). J was trimmed by 1 base and V by 5 bases; bases with no gene match: 7. This CDR3 spans 15 amino acids. For the CDR3, the DNA is TGTGCCTGGCAACAGGGGAGTCGAACTAATGAAAAACTGTTTTTT. Its protein is CAWQQGSRTNEKLFF.

The gene calls are TRBV5-1 and TRBJ2-5; maybe TRBD2 (6 bases). Germline CDR1 reads SGHRS; CDR2 reads YFSETQ. The ends were cut back, 7 bases at V and 3 bases at J, with 19 bases in the middle. CDR3 length: 15 residues. CDR3 residues: CASGDPGTAKETQYF. The CDR3 DNA is TGCGCCAGCGGGGATCCCGGGACTGCAAAAGAGACCCAGTACTTC.

This clone was recorded once. The genes are TRBV20-1 and TRBJ1-2; D is unresolved. Germline V CDR1 and CDR2: DFQATT, SNEGSKA (reference sequence). The CDR3 extends over 14 amino acids. V was pared by 3 bases and J by 3 bases, with 14 bases between. The CDR3 DNA is TGCAGTGCTAGTCCCGGTCCCCTGGACTATGGCTACACCTTC. It yields the protein CSASPGPLDYGYTF.

This clone was detected only once. This chain uses TRBV3-1 (or the pseudogene TRBV3-2) with TRBJ1-5; a possible D gene is TRBD1 (5 bases). V lost 5 bases to trimming and J lost 6 bases, with 8 bases between them. The V gene's germline CDR1 is LGHDT and CDR2 YNNKEL (reference sequence). The CDR3 is 12 amino acids. CDR3 DNA: TGTGCCAGCAGCGAGCAGGGTCAGCCCCAGCATTTT. Its translation: CASSEQGQPQHF.

The chain is built from TRBV14 and TRBJ1-2; perhaps TRBD1 as D (6 bases). The CDR3 is 13 residues long. The germline gives CDR1 SGHDN, CDR2 FVKESK. V lost 5 bases, J lost 4 bases, and 11 bases lay in between. CDR3 DNA sequence: TGTGCCAGCAGCACAGGGATGGGCTATGGCTACACCTTC. As protein: CASSTGMGYGYTF.

This clone has just a few counts. The V gene is TRBV4-3, the J gene TRBJ2-7, with D hard to call. The V and J ends lost 7 bases and 5 bases respectively, with 12 bases between them. CDR3 length: 12 residues. Looked up from germline, CDR1 is LGHNA and CDR2 is YSLEER. The CDR3 DNA sequence: TGCGCCAGCACGCAGCGTTGTGACGAGCAGTACTTC. It is translated as CASTQRCDEQYF.

This clone appeared once. V gene TRBV27 combines with J gene TRBJ2-3; 12 nucleotides line up with TRBD2. The CDR3 extends over 17 amino acids. V trimming: 4 bases; J trimming: 1 base; junction bases outside the gene matches: 6. Germline CDR1 reads MNHEY; CDR2 reads SMNVEV (reference sequence). In DNA form, the CDR3 reads TGTGCCAGCAGTTCTCTAGCGGGGGGGCCGGGCACAGATACGCAGTATTTT. Amino acids: CASSSLAGGPGTDTQYF.

This chain uses TRBV9 with TRBJ1-4, with TRBD1 matching over 7 bases. Germline values: CDR1 SGDLS, CDR2 YYNGEE. Trimming at V came to 0 bases and at J to 7 bases, leaving 12 bases not matched to a gene. The CDR3 length is 17 residues. The CDR3 nucleotides read TGTGCCAGCAGCGTAGCTCTAGGGGGCGCGGGAGGTGAAAAACTGTTTTTT. This encodes CASSVALGGAGGEKLFF.

The chain joins TRBV19 to TRBJ2-7, with D possibly matching TRBD1 (5 bases). Between the trimmed V and J ends, which lost 5 bases and 3 bases, there was a span of 11 bases. Germline CDR1 and CDR2: LNHDA and SQIVND (reference sequence). The length of the CDR3 is 13 residues. The CDR3 is CASSWGRGYEQYF. The CDR3 nucleotides read TGTGCCAGTAGTTGGGGCAGAGGCTACGAGCAGTACTTC.

V is TRBV28 and J is TRBJ1-6, with TRBD1 matching 9 bases. Germline V gene data show CDR1 as MDHEN and CDR2 as SYDVKM. The length of the CDR3 is 13 residues. The V gene end was trimmed by 6 bases and the J gene end by 10 bases; junction bases not matched to a gene: 4. CDR3 region: CASRGDRGSPLHF. The CDR3 bases are TGTGCCAGCAGGGGCGACAGGGGGTCACCCCTCCACTTT.

J is TRBJ1-2 and V is TRBV24-1; tentative D call: TRBD1 (6 bases). Germline V CDR1 and CDR2: KGHDR, SFDVKD. V lost 3 bases and J lost 2, with 15 bases in between. There are 16 residues in the CDR3. CDR3 in DNA: TGTGCCACCAGTGATCCTGCTAACAGGGCCAACTATGGCTACACCTTC. This codes for CATSDPANRANYGYTF.

This clone was seen a few times. The chain is built from TRBV10-1 and TRBJ2-7; 8 nucleotides match TRBD1. J gave up 12 bases and V 0 bases, and 13 bases lay outside the gene matches. The CDR3 contains 15 residues. The V gene's germline CDR1 is WNHNN and CDR2 SYGVQD (reference sequence). CDR3 region: CASSESLGQGGFAYF. The CDR3 bases are TGCGCCAGCAGTGAGTCGCTCGGACAGGGTGGTTTTGCGTACTTC.

V gene TRBV7-2 combines with J gene TRBJ1-6; D gene ambiguous. V gave up 2 bases and J gave up 0 bases, with 8 bases separating them. This CDR3 comprises 16 residues. In germline, CDR1 is SGHTA, CDR2 FQGNSA. The CDR3 sequence: CASSLLESSYNSPLHF. For the CDR3, the DNA is TGTGCCAGCAGCTTACTCGAGAGCTCCTATAATTCACCCCTCCACTTT.

V usage is TRBV27 and J usage is TRBJ1-6; D may be TRBD1 (5 bases). This CDR3 region has 17 residues. Germline V gene data show CDR1 as MNHEY and CDR2 as SMNVEV (reference sequence). V shed 6 bases and J shed 0 bases, with 15 bases lying between them. The CDR3 protein is CASSSPVGGSYNSPLHF. CDR3 DNA sequence: TGTGCCAGCAGCTCCCCCGTGGGGGGCTCCTATAATTCACCCCTCCACTTT.

The chain recombines TRBV27 with TRBJ1-6; D might be TRBD1 (5 bases). V was cut by 3 bases and J by 10 bases, with 13 bases left in between. Germline values: CDR1 MNHEY, CDR2 SMNVEV (reference sequence). The CDR3 is 14 residues long. Here the CDR3 reads CASSLKGLESPLHF. The CDR3 DNA is TGTGCCAGCAGTTTGAAGGGGCTAGAATCACCCCTCCACTTT.

V is TRBV5-4 and J is TRBJ2-7, with D possibly being TRBD1 (6 bases). V was trimmed by 2 bases and J by 0 bases, leaving 12 bases between them. Germline loops: CDR1 SGHNT, CDR2 YYREEE (reference sequence). The CDR3 is 15 residues long. The CDR3 nucleotides are TGTGCCAGCAGCTTCAGGGACACGATCTCCTACGAGCAGTACTTC. Its translation is CASSFRDTISYEQYF.

The gene calls are TRBV2 and TRBJ1-5, with D possibly TRBD1 on 6 matching bases. V was clipped by 6 bases and J by 4 bases, with 16 bases between them. CDR1 and CDR2 from the germline V gene are SNHLY and FYNNEI. The CDR3 has 15 amino acids. In DNA form, the CDR3 reads TGTGCCAGCAGCCGAGACAGGATAATTAATCAGCCCCAGCATTTT. Amino acid sequence: CASSRDRIINQPQHF.